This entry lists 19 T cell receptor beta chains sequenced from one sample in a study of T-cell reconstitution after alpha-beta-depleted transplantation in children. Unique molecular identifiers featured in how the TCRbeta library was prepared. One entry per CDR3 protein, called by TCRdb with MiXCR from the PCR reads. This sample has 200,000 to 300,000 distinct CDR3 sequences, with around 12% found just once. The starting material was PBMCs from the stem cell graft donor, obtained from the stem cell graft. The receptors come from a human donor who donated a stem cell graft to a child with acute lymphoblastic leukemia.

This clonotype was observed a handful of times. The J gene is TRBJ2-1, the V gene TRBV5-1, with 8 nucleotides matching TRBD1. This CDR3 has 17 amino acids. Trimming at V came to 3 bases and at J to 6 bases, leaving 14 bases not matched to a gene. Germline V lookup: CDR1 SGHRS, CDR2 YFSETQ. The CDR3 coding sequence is TGCGCCAGCAGCTCATTTACAAGGACAGGGCCAGGCAATGAGCAGTTCTTC. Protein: CASSSFTRTGPGNEQFF. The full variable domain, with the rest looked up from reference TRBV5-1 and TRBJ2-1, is KAGVTQTPRYLIKTRGQQVTLSCSPISGHRSVSWYQQTPGQGLQFLFEYFSETQRNKGNFPGRFSGRQFSNSRSEMNVSTLELGDSALYLCASSSFTRTGPGNEQFFGPGTRLTVL.

The CDR3 nucleotides are TGTGCCAGCAGCTTACCGGCATCCTACGAGCAGTACTTC. Translated, it gives CASSLPASYEQYF. The V gene is TRBV7-9, the J gene TRBJ2-7; D unresolved. The CDR3 is 13 residues long. Germline loops: CDR1 SEHNR, CDR2 FQNEAQ (reference sequence). The V and J ends lost 2 bases and 1 base respectively, with 6 bases between them.

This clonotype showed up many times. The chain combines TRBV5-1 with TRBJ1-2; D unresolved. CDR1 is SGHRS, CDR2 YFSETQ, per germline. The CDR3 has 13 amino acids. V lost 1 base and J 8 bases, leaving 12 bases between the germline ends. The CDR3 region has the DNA TGCGCCAGCAGCTTGTCGCCCCCTGAGGGCTACACCTTC. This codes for CASSLSPPEGYTF.

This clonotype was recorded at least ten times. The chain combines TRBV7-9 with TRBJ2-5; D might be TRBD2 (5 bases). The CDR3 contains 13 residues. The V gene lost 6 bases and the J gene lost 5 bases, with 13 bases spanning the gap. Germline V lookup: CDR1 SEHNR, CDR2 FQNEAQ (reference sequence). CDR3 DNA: TGTGCCAGCAGGTCCGGGAAAGCGGAGACCCAGTACTTC. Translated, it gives CASRSGKAETQYF.

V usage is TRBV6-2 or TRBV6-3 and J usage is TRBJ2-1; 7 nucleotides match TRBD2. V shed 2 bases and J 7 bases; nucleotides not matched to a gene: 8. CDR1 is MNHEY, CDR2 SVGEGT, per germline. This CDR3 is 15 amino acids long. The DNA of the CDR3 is TGTGCCAGCAGTTACATTTCGGGAGCGGGGAATGAGCAGTTCTTC. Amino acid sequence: CASSYISGAGNEQFF.

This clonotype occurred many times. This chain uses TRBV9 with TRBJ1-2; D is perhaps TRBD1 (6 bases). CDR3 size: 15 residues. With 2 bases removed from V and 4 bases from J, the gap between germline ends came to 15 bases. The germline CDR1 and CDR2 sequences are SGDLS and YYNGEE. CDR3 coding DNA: TGTGCCAGCAGCGTCCCGTTGACAGGTGGCTATGGCTACACCTTC. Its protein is CASSVPLTGGYGYTF.

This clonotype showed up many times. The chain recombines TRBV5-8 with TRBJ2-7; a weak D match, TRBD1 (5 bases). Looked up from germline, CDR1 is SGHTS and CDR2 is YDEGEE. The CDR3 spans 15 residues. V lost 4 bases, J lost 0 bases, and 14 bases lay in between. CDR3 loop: CASSLTAGISYEQYF. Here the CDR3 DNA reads TGTGCCAGCAGCCTGACAGCCGGAATCTCCTACGAGCAGTACTTC.

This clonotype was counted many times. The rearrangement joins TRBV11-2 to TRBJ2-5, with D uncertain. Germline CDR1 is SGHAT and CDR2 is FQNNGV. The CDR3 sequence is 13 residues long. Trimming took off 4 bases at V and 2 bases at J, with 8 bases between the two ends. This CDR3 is CASSSMRQETQYF. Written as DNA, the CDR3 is TGTGCCAGCAGCTCCATGAGGCAAGAGACCCAGTACTTC.

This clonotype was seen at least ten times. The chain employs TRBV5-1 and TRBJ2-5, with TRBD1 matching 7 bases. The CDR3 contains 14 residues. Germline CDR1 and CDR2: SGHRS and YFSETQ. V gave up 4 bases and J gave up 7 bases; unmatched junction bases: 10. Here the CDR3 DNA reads TGCGCCAGCAGCCTGGACAGGCAAAAGGGGACCCAGTACTTC. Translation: CASSLDRQKGTQYF.

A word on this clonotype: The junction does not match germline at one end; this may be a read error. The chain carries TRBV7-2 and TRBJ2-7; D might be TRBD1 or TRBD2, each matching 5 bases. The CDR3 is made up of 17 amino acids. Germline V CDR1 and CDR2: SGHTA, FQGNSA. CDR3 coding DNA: TGTGCCAGCAGCTTAAGTCGGGGCTCGGCACACCAGAACGAGCGGTACTTC. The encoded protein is CASSLSRGSAHQNERYF.

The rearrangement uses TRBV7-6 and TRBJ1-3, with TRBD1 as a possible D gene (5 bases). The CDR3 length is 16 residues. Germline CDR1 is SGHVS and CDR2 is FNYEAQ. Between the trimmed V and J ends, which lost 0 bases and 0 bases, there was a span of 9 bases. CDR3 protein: CASSLAEGSSGNTIYF. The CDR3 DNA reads TGTGCCAGCAGCTTAGCGGAGGGGAGCTCTGGAAACACCATATATTTT.

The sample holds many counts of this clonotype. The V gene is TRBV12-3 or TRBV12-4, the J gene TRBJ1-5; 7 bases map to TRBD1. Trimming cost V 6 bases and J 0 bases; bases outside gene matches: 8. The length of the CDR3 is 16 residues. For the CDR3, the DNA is TGTGCCAGCAGCCGGGGACAGTTCTATAGCAATCAGCCCCAGCATTTT. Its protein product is CASSRGQFYSNQPQHF.

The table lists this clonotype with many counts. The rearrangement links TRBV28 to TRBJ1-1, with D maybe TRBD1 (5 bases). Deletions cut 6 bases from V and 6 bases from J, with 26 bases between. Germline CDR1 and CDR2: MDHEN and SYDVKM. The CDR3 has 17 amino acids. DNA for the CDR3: TGTGCCAGCAGGCTGGACGAGGAGGGGCGACCGAGGGCTGAAGCTTTCTTT. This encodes CASRLDEEGRPRAEAFF. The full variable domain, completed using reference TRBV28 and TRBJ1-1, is DVKVTQSSRYLVKRTGEKVFLECVQDMDHENMFWYRQDPGLGLRLIYFSYDVKMKEKGDIPEGYSVSREKKERFSLILESASTNQTSMYLCASRLDEEGRPRAEAFFGQGTRLTVV.

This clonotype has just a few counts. CDR3 in amino acids: CASSESRDRIRLAGNTGELFF. In DNA, the CDR3 is TGTGCCAGCAGCGAGTCCCGGGACAGGATTCGACTAGCGGGGAACACCGGGGAGCTGTTTTTT. The chain employs TRBV9 and TRBJ2-2, with 10 bases aligning to TRBD2. Germline-derived CDR1 and CDR2 are SGDLS and YYNGEE. The CDR3 is 21 residues long. J lost 1 base, V lost 3 bases, and 18 bases had no gene match.

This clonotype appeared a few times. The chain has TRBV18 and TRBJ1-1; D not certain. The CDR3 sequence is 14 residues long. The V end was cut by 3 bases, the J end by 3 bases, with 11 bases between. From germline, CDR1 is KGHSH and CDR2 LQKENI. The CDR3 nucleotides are TGTGCCAGCTCACCTCCAGGACGGTACACTGAAGCTTTCTTT. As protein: CASSPPGRYTEAFF.

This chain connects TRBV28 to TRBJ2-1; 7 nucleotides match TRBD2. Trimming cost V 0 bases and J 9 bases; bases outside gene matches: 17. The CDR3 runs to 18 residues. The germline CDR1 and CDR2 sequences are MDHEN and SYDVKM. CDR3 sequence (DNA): TGTGCCAGCAGTTTATGGAACACCGGTGGGGGGGATCCACGTGAGCAGTTCTTC. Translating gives CASSLWNTGGGDPREQFF.

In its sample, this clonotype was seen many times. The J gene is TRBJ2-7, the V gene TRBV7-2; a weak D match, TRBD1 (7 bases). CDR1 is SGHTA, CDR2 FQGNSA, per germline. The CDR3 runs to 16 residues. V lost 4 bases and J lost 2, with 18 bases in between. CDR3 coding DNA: TGTGCCAGCAGCTCCCAGGGGGTAGCGGCTCCCTACGAGCAGTACTTC. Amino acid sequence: CASSSQGVAAPYEQYF.

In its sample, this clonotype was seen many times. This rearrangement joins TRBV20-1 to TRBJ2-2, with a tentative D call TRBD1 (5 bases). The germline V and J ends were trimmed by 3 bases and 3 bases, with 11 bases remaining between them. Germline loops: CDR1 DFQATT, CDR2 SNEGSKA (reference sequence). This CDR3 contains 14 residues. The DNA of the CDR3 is TGCAGTGCTAGGGAATTAGGGGACACCGGGGAGCTGTTTTTT. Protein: CSARELGDTGELFF.

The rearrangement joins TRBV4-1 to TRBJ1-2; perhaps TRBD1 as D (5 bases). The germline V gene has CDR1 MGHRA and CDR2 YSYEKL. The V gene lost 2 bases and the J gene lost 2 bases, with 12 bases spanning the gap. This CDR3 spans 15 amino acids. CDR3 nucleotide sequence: TGCGCCAGCAGCCAACTAATGACAGCAAACTATGGCTACACCTTC. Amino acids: CASSQLMTANYGYTF.